A single sample is the source of the 17 T cell receptor beta chains below, sequenced in a study of identical twins. TCRdb re-derived calls from the 5' RACE reads in MiXCR, one entry per CDR3 protein. The data contain just under 550,000 distinct CDR3 sequences, over 12% of them singletons. The same sample was also studied in work on yellow fever vaccine responses in identical twins.

Sequencing was done on a sample of CD4+ T cells sorted from blood. All receptors derive from a woman in her late teens or twenties in good health.

The sample holds a few counts of this clonotype. V is TRBV20-1 and J is TRBJ2-3; D gene ambiguous. With 2 bases removed from V and 1 base from J, the gap between germline ends came to 10 bases. Germline CDR1 DFQATT, CDR2 SNEGSKA (reference sequence). The CDR3 is 14 amino acids. CDR3 nucleotide sequence: TGCAGTGCTAGACAGGCCCCGGGCACAGATACGCAGTATTTT. This sequence encodes CSARQAPGTDTQYF.

The chain uses TRBV5-1 and TRBJ2-3; D perhaps matches TRBD1 (6 bases). CDR3 length: 14 amino acids. Trimming stripped 6 bases from V and 2 bases from J, with 13 bases between. Germline CDR1 SGHRS, CDR2 YFSETQ. The CDR3 sequence: CASTFGQHTDTQYF. The CDR3 nucleotides are TGCGCCAGCACGTTCGGACAGCACACAGATACGCAGTATTTT.

The V gene is TRBV7-9, the J gene TRBJ2-5; D call uncertain. The V and J ends lost 5 bases and 5 bases respectively, with 9 bases between them. The germline gives CDR1 SEHNR, CDR2 FQNEAQ (reference sequence). The CDR3 is 12 residues long. DNA for the CDR3: TGTGCCAGCAGCCGGCCGTGGGAGACCCAGTACTTC. Amino acids: CASSRPWETQYF.

This chain links TRBV19 with TRBJ2-4; no clear D gene. Germline CDR1 reads LNHDA; CDR2 reads SQIVND (reference sequence). The germline V and J ends were trimmed by 3 bases and 0 bases, with 12 bases remaining between them. The CDR3 covers 16 residues. The CDR3 loop is CASSIGDRLAKNIQYF. In DNA form, the CDR3 reads TGTGCCAGTAGTATTGGTGATAGACTAGCCAAAAACATTCAGTACTTC. The whole variable domain, remainder taken from reference TRBV19 and TRBJ2-4, is DGGITQSPKYLFRKEGQNVTLSCEQNLNHDAMYWYRQDPGQGLRLIYYSQIVNDFQKGDIAEGYSVSREKKESFPLTVTSAQKNPTAFYLCASSIGDRLAKNIQYFGAGTRLSVL.

The chain combines TRBV12-3 or TRBV12-4 with TRBJ2-1; 9 bases line up with TRBD2. The CDR3 is 14 amino acids. The V and J ends lost 5 bases and 8 bases, in that order; junction bases with no gene match: 7. CDR3 DNA sequence: TGTGCCAGCAGTGCCCCGGGACTAGCCTATGAGCAGTTCTTC. Its protein product is CASSAPGLAYEQFF.

V and J are TRBV28 and TRBJ2-3, with D possibly matching TRBD1 (6 bases). Germline loops: CDR1 MDHEN, CDR2 SYDVKM. V was trimmed by 5 bases and J by 6 bases, leaving 18 bases between them. This CDR3 has 15 amino acids. CDR3: CASSIAGTRADTQYF. CDR3 DNA sequence: TGTGCCAGCAGTATTGCCGGGACAAGGGCCGATACGCAGTATTTT.

The CDR3 reads CAISNTGQRNTEAFF. The DNA for the CDR3 is TGTGCCATCAGTAACACCGGGCAGAGAAACACTGAAGCTTTCTTT. The chain employs TRBV10-3 and TRBJ1-1; D remains ambiguous. The germline V and J ends were trimmed by 5 bases and 2 bases, with 15 bases remaining between them. Germline CDR1 and CDR2: ENHRY and SYGVKD. The CDR3 covers 15 residues.

The chain has TRBV20-1 and TRBJ1-3; 7 bases align to TRBD1. The CDR3 consists of 16 residues. Germline CDR1 reads DFQATT; CDR2 reads SNEGSKA (reference sequence). The J segment lost 2 bases and the V segment lost 3 bases, leaving 10 bases of the junction unmatched. Written as DNA, the CDR3 is TGCAGTGCTAGTGAGGGACAGTGGAGGACTGGAAACACCATATATTTT. Its translation is CSASEGQWRTGNTIYF.

This chain joins TRBV20-1 and TRBJ2-7, with D tentatively TRBD2 (6 bases). The CDR3 runs 15 residues. Trimming left V 3 bases short and J 2 bases short, with 17 bases between. Germline V lookup: CDR1 DFQATT, CDR2 SNEGSKA (reference sequence). The CDR3 here is CSASSSSGGPYEQYV. The CDR3 DNA is TGCAGTGCTAGTTCATCATCCGGGGGTCCCTACGAGCAGTACGTC.

The V call is TRBV3-1, the J call TRBJ2-3; the D is unclear. V dropped 1 base and J dropped 4 bases, with 3 bases sitting between them. CDR3 length equals 12 residues. Germline V lookup: CDR1 LGHDT, CDR2 YNNKEL (reference sequence). In nucleotides, the CDR3 is TGTGCCAGCAGCCAAGCGTCAGATACGCAGTATTTT. This sequence encodes CASSQASDTQYF.

This clonotype was detected only a few times. Its ends do not fully match the called genes, so a read error is possible. The gene calls are TRBV2 and TRBJ2-1; perhaps TRBD2 as D (7 bases). CDR1 SNHLY and CDR2 FYNNEI come from the germline V gene. This CDR3 contains 16 residues. CDR3 sequence: CASGDGGPSQHNEQFF. The CDR3 DNA is TGTGCCAGCGGTGACGGGGGGCCCTCCCAACACAATGAGCAGTTCTTC.

This clonotype was found a few times. The CDR3 coding sequence is TGTGCCACCAGTGATTTTGCTTTCTATGGCTACACCTTC. Residues: CATSDFAFYGYTF. J is TRBJ1-2 and V is TRBV24-1; no firm D call. There are 13 residues in the CDR3. The V end lost 1 base, the J end lost 4 bases, and 6 bases lay between the germline ends. Per the germline V gene, CDR1 is KGHDR and CDR2 is SFDVKD.

This clonotype was detected only a few times. The chain carries TRBV27 and TRBJ2-2; D is perhaps TRBD1 or TRBD2 (5 bases each). V lost 0 bases, J lost 1 base, and 12 bases lay in between. Germline V gene sequence: CDR1 MNHEY, CDR2 SMNVEV (reference sequence). The CDR3 runs 17 residues. The CDR3 region has the DNA TGTGCCAGCAGTTTATCAAGAGGGGCTGGGAACACCGGGGAGCTGTTTTTT. It is translated as CASSLSRGAGNTGELFF.

This clonotype has only a few counts. The CDR3 loop is CASSETGTGSYEQYF. The CDR3 DNA sequence: TGCGCCAGCAGCGAGACCGGGACGGGATCCTACGAGCAGTACTTC. This rearrangement joins TRBV4-1 to TRBJ2-7, with D possibly called TRBD1 or TRBD2 (5 bases each). V lost 5 bases and J lost 1, with 15 bases in between. The CDR3 spans 15 residues. Germline loops: CDR1 MGHRA, CDR2 YSYEKL.

This clonotype was picked up a small number of times. The CDR3 loop is CASSASGTGALYGYTF. In nucleotides, the CDR3 is TGTGCCAGCAGCGCCTCCGGGACAGGGGCATTATATGGCTACACCTTC. V is TRBV9 and J is TRBJ1-2; TRBD1 matches 10 bases. The CDR3 consists of 16 residues. Trimming removed 3 bases from V and 5 bases from J; junction bases left unmatched: 10. Germline assignment: CDR1 SGDLS and CDR2 YYNGEE.

The J gene is TRBJ2-3, the V gene TRBV28; 14 bases map to TRBD2. Germline V gene data show CDR1 as MDHEN and CDR2 as SYDVKM. V lost 6 bases and J lost 3; bases outside the gene matches: 8. The CDR3 has 17 amino acids. The CDR3: CASRQTGLAGDTDTQYF. The DNA of the CDR3 is TGTGCCAGCAGGCAAACGGGACTAGCGGGAGATACAGATACGCAGTATTTT. Based on the CDR3 plus reference TRBV28 and TRBJ2-3, the full variable domain is DVKVTQSSRYLVKRTGEKVFLECVQDMDHENMFWYRQDPGLGLRLIYFSYDVKMKEKGDIPEGYSVSREKKERFSLILESASTNQTSMYLCASRQTGLAGDTDTQYFGPGTRLTVL.

A few counts support this clonotype. The CDR3 region is CASKSGGALAKNIQYF. CDR3 DNA sequence: TGTGCCAGCAAGTCAGGGGGGGCACTAGCCAAAAACATTCAGTACTTC. The chain couples TRBV5-5 to TRBJ2-4; D tentatively reads TRBD1 or TRBD2 (7 bases each). The CDR3 extends over 16 amino acids. Between the trimmed V and J ends, which lost 6 bases and 0 bases, there was a span of 16 bases. Germline lookup yields CDR1 SGHKS and CDR2 YYEKEE (reference sequence).